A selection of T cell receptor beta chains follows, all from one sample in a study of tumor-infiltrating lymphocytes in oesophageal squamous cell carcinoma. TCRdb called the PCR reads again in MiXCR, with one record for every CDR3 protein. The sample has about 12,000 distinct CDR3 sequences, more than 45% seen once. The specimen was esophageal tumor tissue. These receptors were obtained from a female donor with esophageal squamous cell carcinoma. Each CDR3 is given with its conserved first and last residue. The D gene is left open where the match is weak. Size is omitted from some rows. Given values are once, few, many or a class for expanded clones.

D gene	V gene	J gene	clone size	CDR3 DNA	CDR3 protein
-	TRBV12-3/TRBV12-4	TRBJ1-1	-	TGTGCCAGCAGTTGGCAGACGAACACTGAAGCTTTCTTT	CASSWQTNTEAFF
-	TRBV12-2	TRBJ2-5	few	TGTGCAAGTCGCTTCCACGCTCCATTCCAAGAGACCCAGTACTTC	CASRFHAPFQETQYF
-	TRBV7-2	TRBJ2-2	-	TGTGCCAGCAGCCCAGGCAGTTGGGCAGCGAACACCGGGGAGCTGTTTTTT	CASSPGSWAANTGELFF
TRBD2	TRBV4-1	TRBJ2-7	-	TGCGCCAGCAGCCAACTCGGCGGACTAGCGGGCAACCCCTACGAGCAGTACTTC	CASSQLGGLAGNPYEQYF
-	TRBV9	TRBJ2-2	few	TGTGCCAGCAGCGTCGCATACATATGGGGGGCGAGGACCGGGGAGCTGTTTTTT	CASSVAYIWGARTGELFF
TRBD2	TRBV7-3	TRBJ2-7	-	TGTGCCAGCAGCCCGTCGGGGGGTCGGTACGAGCAGTACTTC	CASSPSGGRYEQYF
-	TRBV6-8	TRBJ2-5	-	TGTGCCAGCAGTTCTCGGGGGACGAACCAAGAGACCCAGTACTTC	CASSSRGTNQETQYF
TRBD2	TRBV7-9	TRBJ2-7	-	TGTGCCAGCAGCTTAGCTAGCGGGAGTTACGAGCAGTACTTC	CASSLASGSYEQYF
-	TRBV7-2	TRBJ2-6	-	TGTGCCAGCAGCTGGGGGCCAACCTCTGGGGCCAACGTCCTGACTTTC	CASSWGPTSGANVLTF
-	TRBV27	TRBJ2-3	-	TGTGCCAGCAGTTCGAGAGCGGTTACTAGCACAGATACGCAGTATTTT	CASSSRAVTSTDTQYF
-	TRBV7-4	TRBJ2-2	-	TGTGCCAGCAGCCGCGACGCGAACACCGGGGAGCTGTTTTTT	CASSRDANTGELFF
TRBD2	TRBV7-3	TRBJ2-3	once	TGTGCCAGCAGCTCCCTGACTAGCGGGAGTAGGACAGATACGCAGTATTTT	CASSSLTSGSRTDTQYF
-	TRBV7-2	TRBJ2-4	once	TGTGCCAGCAGTCCGACTTGCTGGGGCCCTCGCGAGCAGTACTTT	CASSPTCWGPREQYF
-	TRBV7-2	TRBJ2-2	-	TGTGCCAGCAGCACTCAAAACACCGGGGAGCTGTTTTTT	CASSTQNTGELFF
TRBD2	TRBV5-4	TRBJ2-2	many	TGTGCCAGCAGCCCGGGACTAGCGGGGGTTGACACCGGGGAGCTGTTTTTT	CASSPGLAGVDTGELFF
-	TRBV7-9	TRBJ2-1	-	TGTGCCAGCAGCTTCAATGAGCAGTTCTTC	CASSFNEQFF
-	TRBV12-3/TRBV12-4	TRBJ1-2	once	TGTGCCAGCAGCCCAACAGGGAGCTATGGCTACACCTTC	CASSPTGSYGYTF
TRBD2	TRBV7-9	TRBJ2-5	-	TGTGCTAGCAGCTTAGCGGGGGGGTACCAAGAGACCCAGTACTTC	CASSLAGGYQETQYF
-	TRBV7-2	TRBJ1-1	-	TGTGCCAGCACCCTACGTATAATGAACACTGAAGCTTTCTTT	CASTLRIMNTEAFF
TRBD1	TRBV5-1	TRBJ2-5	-	TGCGCCAGCAGCTTGGAGGGGGCTTATTCCCAAGAGACCCAGTACTTC	CASSLEGAYSQETQYF
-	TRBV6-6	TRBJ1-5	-	TGTGCCAGCAGTCCAGACCGACCCGTTGTAGGACAGCCCCAGCATTTT	CASSPDRPVVGQPQHF
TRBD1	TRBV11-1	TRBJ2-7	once	TGTGCCAGCAGCTTAGAGGGGACAGGCTACGAGCAGTACTTC	CASSLEGTGYEQYF
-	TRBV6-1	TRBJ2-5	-	TGTGCCAGCAGTTCAGGACCCTATAATTCACCCCTCCACTTC	CASSSGPYNSPLHF
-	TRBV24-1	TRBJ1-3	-	TGTGCCACCAGGGCCAGCTCTGGAAACACCATATATTTT	CATRASSGNTIYF
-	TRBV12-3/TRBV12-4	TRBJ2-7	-	TGTGCCAGCAAACCGGGACTCCTCTATTCCGGCACAGATACGCAGTACTTC	CASKPGLLYSGTDTQYF
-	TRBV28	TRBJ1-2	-	TGTGCCAGCAGGGCCGGGACACCGTATGGCTACACCTTC	CASRAGTPYGYTF
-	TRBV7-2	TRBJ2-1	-	TGTGCCAGCAGCTTAAAGGGCGGGACCTCCTACAATGAGCAGTTCTTC	CASSLKGGTSYNEQFF
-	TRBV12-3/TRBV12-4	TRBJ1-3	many	TGTGCCAGCAGTTTAGCGGGCCGCTCTGGAAACACCATATATTTT	CASSLAGRSGNTIYF
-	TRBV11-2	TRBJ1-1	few	TGTGCCAGCAGCTTTGTGAACACTGAAGCTTTCTTT	CASSFVNTEAFF
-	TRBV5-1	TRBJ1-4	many	TGCGCCAGCAGCTTGACAGACAGGTCCCATGAAAAACTGTTTTTT	CASSLTDRSHEKLFF
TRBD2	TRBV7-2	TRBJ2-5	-	TGTGCCAGCAGCTTATTGCCGGGAGGAACCCAGTACTTC	CASSLLPGGTQYF
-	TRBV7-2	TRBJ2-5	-	TGTGCCAGCAGCGGTCGACAACTCCAAGAGACCCAGTACTTC	CASSGRQLQETQYF
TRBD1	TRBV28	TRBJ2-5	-	TGTGCCAGCAGTTTAGGGCCGACAGGGGGCCAAGGGACCCAGTACTTC	CASSLGPTGGQGTQYF
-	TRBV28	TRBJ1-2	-	TGTGCCAGCAGACACCAGGGCTCCGAACATGGCTACACCTTC	CASRHQGSEHGYTF
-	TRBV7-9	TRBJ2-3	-	TGTGCCAGCAGCTCAGGCGACTTTCGCACAGATACGCAGTATTTT	CASSSGDFRTDTQYF
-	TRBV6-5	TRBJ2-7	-	TGTGCCAGCAGTGAAGATGTAACCACACTGAGCTCCTACGAGCAGTACTTC	CASSEDVTTLSSYEQYF